This T cell receptor (beta chain) was observed in a study of a mutant IDH1 vaccine in newly diagnosed glioma (dated by TCRdb to the early 2020s). About the full investigation: Eight vaccinations were administered to patients in weeks 1, 3, 5, 7, 11, 15, 19 and 23, corresponding to visits V03 through V10. Before enrollment, patients had received standard therapy of radiotherapy alone, temozolomide alone, or radiochemotherapy with temozolomide; most received the combination. In the chemotherapy-containing groups, vaccination started alongside temozolomide cycles, whereas in patients who had radiotherapy alone it started 4-6 weeks after radiotherapy. Longitudinal TCRB deep sequencing was performed for 20 to 30 treated patients wherever samples were available for exploratory analyses. Six visits were used for peripheral blood collection: V03 (baseline), V05, V07, V10, V12 and V13. Of the roughly 33 treated patients, approximately 62% were male and around 40% were female, and the mean age was approximately 39 years. Here is what the overall study found, with its caveats: PBMC samples for TCRB deep sequencing were selected based on availability. Across multiple MHC alleles, vaccine-induced immune responses were seen in 90% to 95% of patients. Pseudoprogression appeared unrelated to alterations in the top peripheral T cell clonotypes detected by TCRB sequencing. According to the authors, sample limitations meant that analyses of patient blood samples could not be reproduced.

The time point label of this sample denotes: week 23, last vaccination. Each vaccine dose, consisting of 300 ug of a 20-mer mutant IDH1 peptide in Montanide, was administered subcutaneously with topical imiquimod. Newly diagnosed WHO grade 3 or 4 IDH1-mutant astrocytomas showing loss of nuclear ATRX were present in the donors. The samples were drawn from NOA16, a multicentre, single-arm, open-label phase I trial in Germany that tested a mutant IDH1 peptide vaccine in humans for the first time. Genomic DNA for TCRB sequencing was isolated from EDTA blood with the DNeasy Blood and Tissue Kit. As for this clone: Its antigen is not yet known. Nothing much larger sits one base from this clone, and base qualities are not available.

Libraries were made using the immunoSEQ multiplex PCR assay. Following the manufacturer's protocol, the hsTCRB Kit was used to amplify rearranged TCR beta chain sequences. Sequencing of TCRB libraries was carried out on an Illumina MiSeq. The original methods were these. Demultiplexing, trimming and gene mapping were performed with the kit vendor's proprietary platform. TCRdb retrieved this table from immuneACCESS and kept in-frame rearrangements only. Not all clones are present; in checked studies, unresolved V genes account for under half, and no reason is known for the remainder. V, J and clone size are those of that table, while D and trimming were read from the DNA. In all, the sample holds approximately 57,000 clones, and approximately 78% of those were seen once. The ten largest clonotypes hold about 8.1% of the sample. The source of this sequence is a woman in her 40s with glioma. Some clones in this sample may be carry-over from other donors' samples. The source was PBMCs, collected from a glioma patient whose treatment included an IDH1 peptide vaccine.

The sequenced DNA: TGTGCCAGCAGCTTAGTTGAGACCCAGTACTTC. This yields the protein CASSLVETQYF. The chain is made from TRBV7-8 and TRBJ2-5; the D segment cannot be called with confidence. In the germline V gene, CDR1 corresponds to SGHVS and CDR2 to FQNEAQ. V is pared back by 1 base and J by 5 bases, with 2 bases lying between the germline termini. The CDR3 contains 11 residues, cysteine and phenylalanine counted. Only CDR3 DNA is held: 33 bases, read in frame from base 1. With all but the CDR3 taken from the reference TRBV7-8 and TRBJ2-5 genes, the full variable domain is: GAGVSQSPRYKVAKRGQDVALRCDPISGHVSLFWYQQALGQGPEFLTYFQNEAQLDKSGLPSDRFFAERPEGSVSTLKIQRTQQEDSAVYLCASSLVETQYFGPGTRLLVL.